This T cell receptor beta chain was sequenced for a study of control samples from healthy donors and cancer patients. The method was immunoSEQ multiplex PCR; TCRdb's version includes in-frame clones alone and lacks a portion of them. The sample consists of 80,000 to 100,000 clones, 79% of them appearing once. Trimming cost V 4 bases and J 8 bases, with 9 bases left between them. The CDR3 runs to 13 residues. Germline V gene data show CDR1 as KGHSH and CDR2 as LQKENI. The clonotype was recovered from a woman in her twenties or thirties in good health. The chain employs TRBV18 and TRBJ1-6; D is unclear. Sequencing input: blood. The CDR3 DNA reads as TGTGCCAGCTCACAGCTGTCCGATTCACCCCTCCACTTT. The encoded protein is CASSQLSDSPLHF.